This TCR beta chain was identified during a study of CD8 T cells in Susac syndrome (dated by TCRdb to the late 2010s). About the study as a whole: Whether CD8+ T cell activation and differentiation in Susac syndrome was antigen driven was tested using repertoire sequencing. The clonality of the CD8+ T cell repertoire was compared across approximately 11 healthy donors, roughly 14 Susac syndrome patients and under 18 multiple sclerosis patients.

The paper's findings and limits, for the study overall: The number of individuals in the TCR sequencing and HLA analysis was acknowledged as relatively small.

RNA was extracted with the RNeasy kit and roughly 0.5 to 1 ug was reverse transcribed using random hexamers. The immunoSEQ multiplex PCR assay, which covers 54 Vbeta and 13 Jbeta segments, was used to amplify TCR beta CDR3 regions. PCR amplification bias was corrected using a synthetic template baseline for primer optimization and computational correction. The source study handled its data this way. Only productive sequences were kept, with reads annotated to V, D and J genes according to IMGT and analyzed in immunoSEQ Analyzer. Clonality was computed as one minus Shannon entropy normalized by log2 of the number of productive unique sequences. For each patient and control, public and private clones were evaluated within the 100 most prevalent clones. Clones were defined as Susac-specific if absent from the healthy and MS cohorts, from around 1,100 published viral clones and from other ImmuneACCESS disease sequences. TCRdb took the public reads, trimmed them with fastp at Q25, ran MiXCR for clone calling and kept in-frame beta chains. Under each unique CDR3 protein, matching rows form one entry showing the most common genes and DNA. These V and J calls are TCRdb output, not the study's own analysis. The sample yields fewer than 80,000 distinct CDR3 sequences; 85% to 95% were counted once. The ten top clones hold over 0.2% of the sample.

This clonotype was counted once. Its antigen has not been determined. Qualities for individual bases were not recorded, and no much larger clone is one base off. Just one read gives weak support. The germline V gene provides CDR1 KGHDR and CDR2 SFDVKD. V and J are truncated by 5 bases and 4 bases respectively, leaving an intervening sequence of 10 bases. The CDR3, cysteine through phenylalanine, is 14 amino acids long. The only DNA kept is the CDR3, 42 bases in frame from the first base. High-throughput TCR beta sequencing profiled peripheral blood CD8+ and CD4+ T cells from healthy donors, Susac syndrome patients and multiple sclerosis patients. Healthy donors were included as age- and sex-matched controls. Bulk CD8+ and CD4+ T cells were purified by magnetic negative isolation, while CD8+ TEMRA cells were enriched using FACS. Blood was collected in EDTA tubes and processed within 24 hours, with PBMCs isolated through density gradient centrifugation. PBMCs intended for TCR sequencing were frozen in liquid nitrogen and were later thawed in a 37 degrees C water bath. A purity of at least 90% was achieved for sorted or isolated CD4+, CD8+ and CD8+ TEMRA cells.

Sample: CD8+ T cells from PBMCs. The chain is encoded by TRBV24-1 joined to TRBJ2-2, with no confident D gene call. This TCR was recovered from a human donor in good health. The DNA is TGTGCCACCAGTGGGCTAGTGGGCACCGGGGAGCTGTTTTTT. It codes for CATSGLVGTGELFF.